This T cell receptor (beta chain) was captured in a study of T cell repertoires in cytomegalovirus infection (dated by TCRdb to the late 2010s). Background on the whole study: Peptide stimulations targeted recently identified HLA-C-restricted CMV epitopes, whose presentation resists viral immunomodulation, together with well-studied HLA-B-restricted epitopes. Because public TCR beta signatures pointed to carriage of CMV infection together with the matching HLA type, the HLA type of each donor mattered for the analysis. General study outcomes and caveats: In both this cohort and an independent cohort of over 350 donors, the cumulative frequency of public TCR beta family members distinguished carriers of CMV infection plus the relevant HLA type. The ex vivo response was dominated by HLA-C-restricted CMV-specific TCR beta clonotypes, which also provided the single most frequent clonotype in two of eight donors.

Sequenced on an Illumina HiSeq 1500. Using fastp trimming at Q25 and MiXCR clonotype assembly, TCRdb reanalyzed the public sequencing data and kept in-frame beta chains. Every distinct CDR3 protein forms one entry, paired with its most common genes and DNA. Within this sample are hundreds of thousands of distinct CDR3 sequences, with about 39% of them counted one time only. Together, the top ten hold around 45% of the sample. Remarks on this clonotype: No antigen is known for it. A read error is possible here, since a much larger clone lies one base away.

After removal of 6 bases from V and 2 bases from J, the junction retains 2 bases not matched to a gene. The CDR3 starts with the cysteine, ends with the phenylalanine, and has 15 residues. Just CDR3 DNA is preserved here, 45 bases in frame from base 1. Per the publication, the treatment or condition label means: in vitro stimulation with specific CMV peptide epitopes to enrich CMV-specific T cells. This TCR was recovered from a human donor in good health (CMV status not recorded). Some clones in this sample may be carry-over from other donors' samples. The V and J genes are TRBV12-3 or TRBV12-4 and TRBJ2-7; TRBD2 fits 15 bases in the junction. Sequencing was performed on cultured PBMCs, taken from culture after CMV antigen stimulation. The DNA sequence is as follows: TGTGCCAGCAGCGGGACTAGCGGGGGGACCTACGAGCAGTACTTC. Translated, this is CASSGTSGGTYEQYF.